This TCR beta chain came from a study of Graves' ophthalmopathy and Graves' hyperthyroidism. Study as a whole: No treatment had been given when peripheral blood was collected at initial diagnosis. Broader study findings: Blood shared most expanded thyroid clonotypes above 0.001 frequency.

TCR beta CDR3 amplification used RNA transcripts. Investigators did first-round RT-PCR with HTBI primers, then second-round multiplex PCR. In TCRdb, the multiplex PCR reads were re-called with MiXCR into one record per CDR3 protein. Of about 400,000 distinct CDR3 sequences listed, 18% are singletons. The CDR3 runs to 14 residues. Germline lookup yields CDR1 SGHTA and CDR2 FQGNSA. V was trimmed by 0 bases and J by 4 bases, leaving 10 bases between them. This clonotype has ten or more counts. Its antigen is currently unknown. Moderate-to-severe activity, CAS ≥3, NOSPECS ≥4 and duration under 3 months were recorded for donors with ophthalmopathy. Uncontrolled infections, other autoimmune diseases, pregnancy or lactation barred patients from enrollment.

The V and J genes are TRBV7-2 and TRBJ2-7; tentatively, D is TRBD1 (5 bases). Sequencing used peripheral blood. The sequence came from a woman aged 18-29 years with Graves' ophthalmopathy. The CDR3 reads CASSLAQGWYEQYF. The DNA of the CDR3 is TGTGCCAGCAGCTTAGCGCAGGGCTGGTACGAGCAGTACTTC. The variable domain in full, completed from reference TRBV7-2 and TRBJ2-7, reads GAGVSQSPSNKVTEKGKDVELRCDPISGHTALYWYRQSLGQGLEFLIYFQGNSAPDKSGLPSDRFSAERTGGSVSTLTIQRTQQEDSAVYLCASSLAQGWYEQYFGPGTRLTVT.